These 9 T cell receptor beta chains were sequenced from one sample in a study of OX40 agonist ivuxolimab in advanced cancers. Data came from immunoSEQ multiplex PCR; TCRdb stores just in-frame clones and leaves some out. The data contain roughly 66,000 clones, 70% to 90% of them singletons. This material consisted of CD4+ or CD8+ T cells sorted from blood, taken in a trial of the OX40 agonist ivuxolimab. These receptors all come from an adult with an advanced solid tumor such as melanoma, head and neck, liver or kidney cancer.

The chain uses TRBV10-3 and TRBJ2-7, with unresolved D. Trimming shortened V by 0 bases and J by 9 bases, and 12 bases separated the two germline ends. Germline values: CDR1 ENHRY, CDR2 SYGVKD. This CDR3 is built from 13 residues. This chain's CDR3 is CAISESGRFGQYF. The CDR3 nucleotides read TGTGCCATCAGTGAGTCGGGCCGTTTTGGGCAGTACTTC.

V usage is TRBV29-1 and J usage is TRBJ2-7; D gene uncertain. V lost 1 base to trimming and J lost 2 bases, with 12 bases between them. This CDR3 is 14 amino acids long. The germline gives CDR1 SQVTM, CDR2 ANQGSEA. The chain's CDR3 is CSVEVKGSPYEQYF. The CDR3 nucleotides read TGCAGCGTTGAAGTTAAGGGCAGTCCCTACGAGCAGTACTTC.

V is TRBV29-1 and J is TRBJ2-5; unclear D gene. Looked up from germline, CDR1 is SQVTM and CDR2 is ANQGSEA. V lost 0 bases to trimming and J lost 5 bases, with 13 bases between them. The CDR3 runs 14 residues. CDR3: CSVEEVVRTETQYF. CDR3 nucleotides: TGCAGCGTTGAAGAGGTAGTCCGGACGGAGACCCAGTACTTC.

This chain uses TRBV5-4 with TRBJ2-5; no definite D call. This CDR3 region has 12 residues. The germline gives CDR1 SGHNT, CDR2 YYREEE (reference sequence). With 2 bases removed from V and 5 bases from J, the gap between germline ends came to 7 bases. In DNA form, the CDR3 reads TGTGCCAGCAGCTTCCCCAGGGAGACCCAGTACTTC. Protein: CASSFPRETQYF.

The V and J genes are TRBV7-2 and TRBJ1-6, with 8 bases that match TRBD1. Germline V gene data show CDR1 as SGHTA and CDR2 as FQGNSA. This CDR3 has 16 amino acids. The trim removed 1 base at V and 6 bases at J, leaving 5 bases unmatched. CDR3 nucleotide sequence: TGTGCCAGCAGCTTAGGGGCGGGACAGGTTAATTCACCCCTCCACTTT. Protein: CASSLGAGQVNSPLHF.

The chain has TRBV11-3 and TRBJ2-1; no clear D. The V end lost 5 bases, the J end lost 8 bases, and 16 bases lay between the germline ends. This CDR3 comprises 14 residues. Germline lookup yields CDR1 SGHNT and CDR2 YENEEA. This CDR3 reads CASSTRLHPDEQFF. The CDR3 nucleotides are TGTGCCAGCAGCACCCGACTCCATCCCGATGAGCAGTTCTTC.

CDR3 coding DNA: TGTGCCAGCCACGGACAGGGGGCTGTCGGCACCGGGGAGCTGTTTTTT. Translation: CASHGQGAVGTGELFF. The chain recombines TRBV19 with TRBJ2-2; 11 nucleotides agree with TRBD1. Trimming took 9 bases from V and 4 from J; bases not matched to a gene: 10. The germline V gene has CDR1 LNHDA and CDR2 SQIVND (reference sequence). There are 16 residues in the CDR3.

The CDR3 loop reads CASSYPQEGGNTIYF. CDR3 bases: TGTGCCAGCAGTTACCCCCAGGAAGGTGGAAACACCATATATTTT. The V gene is TRBV28, the J gene TRBJ1-3; the D is unclear. Trimming removed 4 bases at V and 3 bases at J, with 13 bases between. From germline, CDR1 is MDHEN and CDR2 SYDVKM. This CDR3 has 15 residues.

The chain is built from TRBV18 and TRBJ1-3; D unresolved. V lost 1 base and J lost 10, with 14 bases in between. The CDR3 sequence is 14 residues long. Germline lookup yields CDR1 KGHSH and CDR2 LQKENI. In DNA, the CDR3 is TGTGCCAGCTCACCACGCGTCAAGGAAACGACCATATATTTT. Translating it yields CASSPRVKETTIYF.